These 7 T cell receptor beta chains were all obtained from the same sample, sequenced in a study of high-grade serous ovarian cancer treatment subgroups. The tumor samples were collected prior to definitive surgery or chemotherapy. TCRdb's copy holds only in-frame clones and misses some; the assay was immunoSEQ multiplex PCR. The repertoire holds about 5,200 clones, with about 78% as singletons. The sequencing sample was made of tumor tissue. The receptors were gathered from a human donor with high-grade serous ovarian cancer.

This chain connects TRBV10-3 to TRBJ1-1, with 8 bases identical to TRBD1. V lost 6 bases, J lost 2 bases, and 5 bases stayed unmatched. In germline, CDR1 is ENHRY, CDR2 SYGVKD. The CDR3 runs to 14 residues. This CDR3 reads CAISQDRDNTEAFF. Here the CDR3 DNA reads TGTGCCATCAGCCAGGACAGGGATAACACTGAAGCTTTCTTT.

The gene calls are TRBV11-2 and TRBJ1-2, with 8 bases lining up with TRBD1. Germline V gene sequence: CDR1 SGHAT, CDR2 FQNNGV. The CDR3 consists of 15 residues. V lost 4 bases, J lost 7 bases, and 11 bases stayed unmatched. CDR3 sequence (DNA): TGTGCCAGCAGCTCGTCGACAGGGGCCAAGAGTGGCTACACCTTC. The encoded protein is CASSSSTGAKSGYTF.

V gene TRBV9 combines with J gene TRBJ2-3, with D maybe TRBD1 (6 bases). There are 16 residues in the CDR3. V gave up 2 bases and J gave up 2 bases, with 15 bases separating them. The germline CDR1 and CDR2 sequences are SGDLS and YYNGEE. CDR3 DNA: TGTGCCAGCAGCGTGTCAATAGGGGGAATCACAGATACGCAGTATTTT. Amino acids: CASSVSIGGITDTQYF.

The V call is TRBV2, the J call TRBJ2-7, with 9 positions matching TRBD1. The CDR3 is made up of 19 amino acids. The trim removed 7 bases at V and 3 bases at J, leaving 22 bases unmatched. Germline V gene lookup returns CDR1 SNHLY and CDR2 FYNNEI. CDR3 amino acids: CASTPLPRQGDGFHYEQYF. The CDR3 coding sequence is TGTGCCAGCACCCCACTACCGAGACAGGGGGACGGGTTCCACTACGAGCAGTACTTC.

This chain uses TRBV9 with TRBJ1-1; D may be TRBD1 (5 bases). Looked up from germline, CDR1 is SGDLS and CDR2 is YYNGEE. Trimming cost V 0 bases and J 4 bases, with 19 bases left between them. The CDR3 sequence is 17 residues long. CDR3 loop: CASSVVRNIQGGTEAFF. For the CDR3, the DNA is TGTGCCAGCAGCGTAGTTAGAAACATCCAGGGCGGCACTGAAGCTTTCTTT.

The rearrangement joins TRBV4-1 to TRBJ1-5; unclear D gene. CDR3 length equals 15 residues. Germline values: CDR1 MGHRA, CDR2 YSYEKL. V lost 1 base and J lost 7, with 14 bases in between. The CDR3 region has the DNA TGCGCCAGCAGCCAAGTCCCGGGGAACGAACAGCCCCAGCATTTT. Residues: CASSQVPGNEQPQHF.

The genes are TRBV7-6 and TRBJ2-7, with TRBD1 as a possible D gene (5 bases). The V end lost 5 bases, the J end lost 3 bases, and 17 bases lay between the germline ends. CDR1 and CDR2 from the germline V gene are SGHVS and FNYEAQ. The CDR3 spans 15 residues. This CDR3 is CASSLLTGELYEQYF. DNA for the CDR3: TGTGCCAGCAGCCTTCTTACAGGAGAACTCTACGAGCAGTACTTC.